This TCR beta chain appears in the sequencing data of a study of blood T cells in healthy people across ages. With a J-beta primer mix and a sample-barcoded 5' primer, a second PCR ran about 7 to 11 cycles. Using its own MiXCR run on the 5' RACE reads, TCRdb lists one record per CDR3 protein. The sample consists of approximately 1.5 million distinct CDR3 sequences, less than 45% of them appearing once. This clonotype was observed a few times. The CDR3 has 11 residues. The germline CDR1 and CDR2 sequences are SGHVS and FQNEAQ. Trimming left V 11 bases short and J 0 bases short, with 6 bases between. The TCR originated in a young woman in good health. Sequencing input: blood. This chain links TRBV7-8 with TRBJ2-3, with no clear D. The CDR3 is CAVGSTDTQYF. CDR3 coding DNA: TGTGCCGTGGGTAGCACAGATACGCAGTATTTT.